This T cell receptor (beta chain) emerged from a study of CD8 T cells in ankylosing spondylitis. Notes on the study in general: A TCR beta motif of fewer than ten highly homologous variants seemed to mark ankylosing spondylitis blood.

This clonotype was detected only a few times. Its antigen is currently unknown. The V gene's germline CDR1 is SGHVS and CDR2 FQNEAQ. The V end was cut by 6 bases, the J end by 1 base, with 10 bases between. The CDR3 runs 15 residues. TCRdb used MiXCR to reprocess the 5' RACE reads, holding one entry per CDR3 protein. Of about 540,000 distinct CDR3 sequences listed, approximately 11% were seen once; the top ten hold about 6.5%. The chain joins TRBV7-8 to TRBJ2-6; TRBD2 is a possible D gene (6 bases). This clonotype originated in a male donor with ankylosing spondylitis. Sequenced input: blood, either unsorted or a sorted T cell fraction (not recorded which). In DNA, the CDR3 is TGTGCCAGCAGGCGGGGAAAGTCTGGGGCCAACGTCCTGACTTTC. It is translated as CASRRGKSGANVLTF.